This entry lists 28 T cell receptor beta chains sequenced from one sample in a study of cytomegalovirus exposure and HLA in healthy donors (dated by TCRdb to about 2017). The library was built by means of the immunoSEQ multiplex PCR assay. For the multiplex PCR, a mixture combining 60 forward primers for TCR Vbeta segments and 13 reverse primers for TCR Jbeta segments was used. TCRdb re-hosts the immuneACCESS table, in-frame sequences only. Its copies lack some clones; in the studies checked, an unresolved V gene accounts for under half of them, and the cause for the rest is not known. This sample lists 190,000 or so clones; 75% to 90% were detected once. The ten largest clones take up under 0.85% of the sample. Sequenced input: PBMCs. The source is a boy aged 10-17 years in good health and CMV-seronegative.

Turning to this clone: Mismatch with germline at one junction end may stem from a read error. The genes are TRBV7-9 and TRBJ2-7, with 7 bases matching TRBD1. Looked up from germline, CDR1 is SEHNR and CDR2 is FQNEAQ (reference sequence). There are 14 residues in the CDR3. CDR3 in amino acids: CSSSLGGTRYEQYF. CDR3 bases: TGTTCCAGCAGCTTAGGGGGCACCCGCTACGAGCAGTACTTC.

The chain couples TRBV29-1 to TRBJ2-2, with 9 bases matching TRBD2. V lost 1 base and J lost 5; bases outside the gene matches: 5. The CDR3 has 15 amino acids. The germline V gene encodes CDR1 SQVTM and CDR2 ANQGSEA. CDR3 amino acids: CSVEGTSVRTGELFF. For the CDR3, the DNA is TGCAGCGTTGAAGGGACTAGCGTTCGGACCGGGGAGCTGTTTTTT.

The rearrangement links TRBV5-4 to TRBJ2-2; D may be TRBD2 (5 bases). The CDR3 spans 14 residues. Germline CDR1 and CDR2: SGHNT and YYREEE (reference sequence). Deletions cut 0 bases from V and 4 bases from J, with 7 bases between. The CDR3 loop reads CASSLAGVTGELFF. CDR3 coding DNA: TGTGCCAGCAGCTTGGCCGGGGTCACCGGGGAGCTGTTTTTT.

The V call is TRBV12-5, the J call TRBJ1-1; no clear D. CDR3 length: 14 amino acids. Germline V gene data show CDR1 as LGHNT and CDR2 as FRNRAP. V shed 2 bases and J shed 2 bases, with 9 bases lying between them. CDR3 in amino acids: CASGLSGVNTEAFF. The CDR3 DNA reads as TGTGCTAGTGGTTTGTCGGGAGTTAACACTGAAGCTTTCTTT.

V is TRBV5-1 and J is TRBJ1-2; the match to TRBD1 covers 7 bases. Germline CDR1 is SGHRS and CDR2 is YFSETQ. The trim removed 7 bases at V and 6 bases at J, leaving 6 bases unmatched. The CDR3 totals 12 residues. The CDR3 region has the DNA TGCGCCAGCGGGACAGTCCGCGATGGCTACACCTTC. Protein product: CASGTVRDGYTF.

CDR3 loop: CASTVAFF. CDR3 bases: TGTGCCAGCACGGTTGCTTTCTTT. The V call is TRBV6-1, the J call TRBJ1-1; D gene unclear. Trimming took off 7 bases at V and 11 bases at J, with 5 bases between the two ends. Germline loops: CDR1 MNHNS, CDR2 SASEGT. The CDR3 spans 8 residues.

The J gene is TRBJ1-1, the V gene TRBV5-8; D is uncertain. The CDR3 is 12 amino acids. Germline values: CDR1 SGHTS, CDR2 YDEGEE. V was shortened by 7 bases and J by 5 bases, with 12 bases between the two germline ends. CDR3 bases: TGTGCCAGCGGGGAGGGTGGGACTGAAGCTTTCTTT. It codes for CASGEGGTEAFF.

This chain joins TRBV7-3 and TRBJ2-1; 8 nucleotides match TRBD2. The germline gives CDR1 SGHTA, CDR2 FQGTGA. The CDR3 has 17 amino acids. With V trimmed by 1 base and J by 6 bases, 11 bases remained unmatched. This CDR3 is CASSLKFTSGRGNEQFF. As DNA, the CDR3 is TGTGCCAGCAGCTTAAAGTTTACCAGCGGGAGAGGCAATGAGCAGTTCTTC.

This chain links TRBV27 with TRBJ2-7, with 11 bases that match TRBD1. Germline-derived CDR1 and CDR2 are MNHEY and SMNVEV (reference sequence). This CDR3 has 16 residues. Unmatched junction bases numbered 9, after V lost 5 bases and J lost 3 bases. The CDR3 here is CASSLMDRGRSYEQYF. The CDR3 DNA reads as TGTGCCAGCAGTCTGATGGACAGGGGGCGCAGCTACGAGCAGTACTTC.

V gene TRBV7-8 combines with J gene TRBJ2-1; D call uncertain. Germline CDR1 and CDR2: SGHVS and FQNEAQ. The V end lost 1 base, the J end lost 9 bases, and 13 bases lay between the germline ends. The CDR3 is made up of 14 amino acids. The CDR3 DNA reads TGTGCCAGCAGCTTAGGAGTGTCGGTGGTTGAGCAGTTCTTC. Protein: CASSLGVSVVEQFF. The full variable domain, its missing parts supplied by reference TRBV7-8 and TRBJ2-1, is GAGVSQSPRYKVAKRGQDVALRCDPISGHVSLFWYQQALGQGPEFLTYFQNEAQLDKSGLPSDRFFAERPEGSVSTLKIQRTQQEDSAVYLCASSLGVSVVEQFFGPGTRLTVL.

This chain connects TRBV10-3 to TRBJ1-3; D is uncertain. Germline assignment: CDR1 ENHRY and CDR2 SYGVKD. Trimming stripped 10 bases from V and 7 bases from J, with 20 bases between. The CDR3 is 14 amino acids. This CDR3 is CATRMDRDGNTIYF. CDR3 bases: TGTGCCACAAGAATGGACCGGGATGGGAACACCATATATTTT.

This rearrangement joins TRBV18 to TRBJ1-2; no firm D call. Germline loops: CDR1 KGHSH, CDR2 LQKENI. The V gene lost 2 bases and the J gene lost 5 bases, with 15 bases spanning the gap. This CDR3 is 15 amino acids long. The CDR3 DNA reads TGTGCCAGCTCACCAAGCGCTGGTCGGGAGTATGGCTACACCTTC. It is translated as CASSPSAGREYGYTF.

V and J are TRBV25-1 and TRBJ2-7, with 7 positions matching TRBD2. Losses at the gene ends were 2 bases for V and 2 bases for J; bases not matched to a gene: 12. The CDR3 contains 17 residues. The germline V gene encodes CDR1 MGHDK and CDR2 SYGVNS. The CDR3 reads CASSETHAGVRTYEQYF. CDR3 bases: TGTGCCAGCAGTGAAACCCACGCGGGGGTTCGTACCTACGAGCAGTACTTC.

The chain has TRBV5-5 and TRBJ1-3; D not certain. The ends were cut back, 4 bases at V and 7 bases at J, with 21 bases in the middle. Germline V CDR1 and CDR2: SGHKS, YYEKEE (reference sequence). The CDR3 runs to 16 residues. The CDR3 DNA reads as TGTGCCAGCAGCCTGCTAGGAGGCGGGCGCGGGAACACCATATATTTT. This codes for CASSLLGGGRGNTIYF.

The rearrangement joins TRBV11-2 to TRBJ2-2; D ambiguous. With 3 bases removed from V and 4 bases from J, the gap between germline ends came to 6 bases. This CDR3 spans 13 amino acids. Germline V CDR1 and CDR2: SGHAT, FQNNGV. The CDR3, as DNA: TGTGCCAGCAGCTTCTTGGCCACCGGGGAGCTGTTTTTT. This gives the protein CASSFLATGELFF. Full variable domain (outside the CDR3, taken from reference TRBV11-2 and TRBJ2-2): EAGVAQSPRYKIIEKRQSVAFWCNPISGHATLYWYQQILGQGPKLLIQFQNNGVVDDSQLPKDRFSAERLKGVDSTLKIQPAKLEDSAVYLCASSFLATGELFFGEGSRLTVL.

This rearrangement joins TRBV5-1 to TRBJ1-1; D perhaps matches TRBD1 (6 bases). The CDR3 runs to 14 residues. Trimming pared 4 bases from V and 6 bases from J, leaving 16 bases between. Per the germline V gene, CDR1 is SGHRS and CDR2 is YFSETQ. The CDR3 loop is CASSPLQGGSEAFF. CDR3 nucleotides: TGCGCCAGCAGCCCCCTACAGGGAGGGTCTGAAGCTTTCTTT.

The chain is built from TRBV10-1 and TRBJ2-2; the D is unclear. The CDR3 spans 14 residues. The V end was cut by 8 bases, the J end by 0 bases, with 10 bases between. CDR1 and CDR2 from the germline V gene are WNHNN and SYGVQD (reference sequence). CDR3 region: CASGRSPNTGELFF. CDR3 in DNA: TGCGCCAGCGGAAGGAGTCCGAACACCGGGGAGCTGTTTTTT.

The rearrangement joins TRBV6-6 to TRBJ1-5; D is ambiguous. Deletions cut 7 bases from V and 0 bases from J, with 7 bases between. CDR3 length: 13 amino acids. Germline loops: CDR1 MNHNY, CDR2 SVGAGI (reference sequence). The DNA for the CDR3 is TGTGCCAGCACTCTACCTAGCAATCAGCCCCAGCATTTT. Translation gives CASTLPSNQPQHF.

This chain links TRBV7-2 with TRBJ1-4, with 7 nucleotides matching TRBD1. There are 15 residues in the CDR3. CDR1 and CDR2 (germline): SGHTA, FQGNSA. V lost 4 bases, J lost 8 bases, and 10 bases stayed unmatched. CDR3 nucleotides: TGTGCCAGCAGCTCGAACAGGGGAAAGGGCGAAAAACTGTTTTTT. It encodes CASSSNRGKGEKLFF.

V is TRBV6-5 and J is TRBJ1-1, with TRBD1 identical over 7 bases. Trimming cost V 7 bases and J 5 bases; bases outside gene matches: 10. Germline V gene data show CDR1 as MNHEY and CDR2 as SVGAGI. The CDR3 is 14 amino acids. CDR3 bases: TGTGCCAGCATCCAGGGGGGTGTCGGGACTGAAGCTTTCTTT. Amino acid sequence: CASIQGGVGTEAFF.

This chain links TRBV11-3 with TRBJ2-7, with 7 bases matching TRBD1. Unmatched junction bases numbered 5, after V lost 5 bases and J lost 4 bases. Germline CDR1 is SGHNT and CDR2 is YENEEA. CDR3 length: 13 amino acids. CDR3 region: CASSRSDRYEQYF. The CDR3 DNA is TGTGCCAGCAGCCGTTCGGACAGGTACGAGCAGTACTTC.

The chain is built from TRBV5-1 and TRBJ1-6; the match to TRBD1 covers 9 bases. CDR3 size: 15 residues. V lost 5 bases and J lost 7; bases outside the gene matches: 7. CDR1 and CDR2 (germline): SGHRS, YFSETQ. CDR3 DNA sequence: TGCGCCAGCAGGCGGACGGACAGGGGCAATTCACCCCTCCACTTT. Its protein product is CASRRTDRGNSPLHF.

This clone was seen once. The chain has TRBV7-9 and TRBJ2-1, with TRBD2 matching over 8 bases. Germline V gene data show CDR1 as SEHNR and CDR2 as FQNEAQ (reference sequence). J lost 7 bases, V lost 4 bases, and 15 bases had no gene match. The CDR3 consists of 17 residues. CDR3 bases: TGTGCCAGCAGCTGGGATTCGGTAGCGGGATGGGCAAATGAGCAGTTCTTC. It is translated as CASSWDSVAGWANEQFF.

This chain joins TRBV4-3 and TRBJ1-5, with D possibly TRBD1 on 6 matching bases. Germline values: CDR1 LGHNA, CDR2 YSLEER. V was trimmed by 1 base and J by 7 bases, leaving 17 bases between them. The length of the CDR3 is 16 residues. CDR3 sequence: CASSQAGARDFQPQHF. For the CDR3, the DNA is TGCGCCAGCAGCCAAGCAGGGGCCAGGGATTTCCAGCCCCAGCATTTT.

The chain carries TRBV10-3 and TRBJ2-4; the D gene is possibly TRBD2 (5 bases). The CDR3 is 17 amino acids. Germline assignment: CDR1 ENHRY and CDR2 SYGVKD. V was cut by 0 bases and J by 2 bases, with 14 bases left in between. CDR3 nucleotide sequence: TGTGCCATCAGTGAGTCCGGAGGAAGCGTGACCAAAAACATTCAGTACTTC. Translating gives CAISESGGSVTKNIQYF.

This clone was counted a single time. This chain joins TRBV19 and TRBJ2-1; D is uncertain. With 1 base removed from V and 12 bases from J, the gap between germline ends came to 10 bases. The germline V gene encodes CDR1 LNHDA and CDR2 SQIVND (reference sequence). The CDR3 totals 12 residues. The CDR3 DNA follows: TGTGCCAGTAGTATAGGGAGAAAAGGGCAGTTCTTC. The encoded protein is CASSIGRKGQFF. Full variable domain (rest looked up from reference TRBV19 and TRBJ2-1): DGGITQSPKYLFRKEGQNVTLSCEQNLNHDAMYWYRQDPGQGLRLIYYSQIVNDFQKGDIAEGYSVSREKKESFPLTVTSAQKNPTAFYLCASSIGRKGQFFGPGTRLTVL.

This chain joins TRBV15 and TRBJ1-2; possible D gene TRBD1, 5 bases. Germline V gene lookup returns CDR1 LNHNV and CDR2 YYDKDF (reference sequence). The CDR3 consists of 15 residues. The V end lost 0 bases, the J end lost 3 bases, and 11 bases lay between the germline ends. Here the CDR3 DNA reads TGTGCCACCAGCAGAGATAGGGGTGACTACTATGGCTACACCTTC. Its protein is CATSRDRGDYYGYTF.

The V gene is TRBV19, the J gene TRBJ1-2; 7 bases line up with TRBD1. From germline, CDR1 is LNHDA and CDR2 SQIVND (reference sequence). Trimming took 4 bases from V and 0 from J; bases not matched to a gene: 11. The CDR3 is 17 residues long. The CDR3 region has the DNA TGTGCCAGTAGTACCCCGAGCGACAGGGCCACTAACTATGGCTACACCTTC. Protein: CASSTPSDRATNYGYTF.